Listed below are T cell receptor beta chains from one sample, sequenced in a study of neurological immune-mediated disorders. TCRdb fed the 5' RACE reads into MiXCR, producing one record per CDR3 protein. Among about 55,000 distinct CDR3 sequences listed, about 4.2% were seen once. Source material: PBMCs. The source of these receptors is a man aged 50 to 59 with multiple sclerosis. Both conserved end residues are part of each CDR3. The D gene is left open where the match is weak. A row's size may be missing; if present it is once, few, many or a size class.

>many|TRBJ1-1|TRBV20-1|TRBD1
CSARADRADLNTEAFF
TGCAGTGCCAGAGCAGACAGGGCCGATCTGAACACTGAAGCTTTCTTT
>many|TRBJ2-7|TRBV29-1|.
CSVEVSYEQYF
TGCAGCGTTGAGGTCTCCTACGAGCAGTACTTC
>many|TRBJ2-4|TRBV7-9|.
CASSLAAGEDKNIQYF
TGTGCCAGCAGCTTAGCGGCAGGGGAAGACAAAAACATTCAGTACTTC
>many|TRBJ1-6|TRBV28|.
CASTTSLSPLHF
TGTGCCAGCACCACCTCCCTTTCACCCCTCCACTTT
>few|TRBJ2-1|TRBV20-1|TRBD2
CSVITLGGRTDSIANEQFF
TGCAGCGTCATCACCTTAGGCGGGAGGACCGACTCAATCGCCAATGAGCAGTTCTTC
>.|TRBJ2-1|TRBV3-1|.
CASSQETEGENNEQFF
TGTGCCAGCAGCCAAGAAACAGAGGGTGAAAACAATGAGCAGTTCTTC
>many|TRBJ1-1|TRBV15|TRBD1
CATSRAYRGFDTEAFF
TGTGCCACCAGCAGAGCTTACAGGGGGTTTGACACTGAAGCTTTCTTT
>many|TRBJ2-1|TRBV12-3/TRBV12-4|.
CASSYLNEQFF
TGTGCCAGCAGTTACCTCAATGAGCAGTTCTTC
>many|TRBJ2-3|TRBV28|.
CASSPPGPDTQYF
TGTGCCAGCAGTCCCCCAGGACCTGATACGCAGTATTTT
>many|TRBJ2-5|TRBV10-2|.
CASSDGYAETQYF
TGCGCCAGCAGTGACGGGTACGCGGAGACCCAGTACTTC
>many|TRBJ1-5|TRBV4-1|TRBD1
CASSARDREVQPQHF
TGCGCCAGCAGCGCCCGGGACAGGGAGGTTCAGCCCCAGCATTTT
>many|TRBJ2-7|TRBV20-1|TRBD2
CSVQREGDEQYF
TGCAGTGTGCAGCGGGAGGGCGACGAGCAGTACTTC
>many|TRBJ2-7|TRBV4-1|TRBD2
CASSPTSVGHEQYF
TGCGCCAGCAGCCCCACTAGCGTCGGCCACGAGCAGTACTTC
>many|TRBJ2-2|TRBV5-1|TRBD2
CASSLAASGSTGELFF
TGCGCCAGCAGCTTGGCCGCTAGCGGAAGTACCGGGGAGCTGTTTTTT
>many|TRBJ2-2|TRBV28|.
CASSLLGTGELFF
TGTGCCAGCAGTTTATTGGGTACCGGGGAGCTGTTTTTT
>many|TRBJ2-1|TRBV5-1|TRBD1
CASSSDRVENEQFF
TGCGCCAGCAGCTCAGACAGGGTAGAGAATGAGCAGTTCTTC
>.|TRBJ1-5|TRBV12-3/TRBV12-4|TRBD1
CASSSLGQANQPQHF
TGTGCCAGCAGTTCCCTCGGACAGGCCAATCAGCCCCAGCATTTT
>many|TRBJ1-2|TRBV5-1|TRBD1
CASSFGQGYGYTF
TGCGCCAGCAGCTTCGGACAGGGCTATGGCTACACCTTC
>many|TRBJ2-5|TRBV6-1|.
CASSEARNYQETQYF
TGTGCCAGCAGTGAAGCTAGAAATTACCAAGAGACCCAGTACTTC
>many|TRBJ2-3|TRBV20-1|.
CSASGVADTQYF
TGCAGTGCTAGTGGGGTTGCAGATACGCAGTATTTT
>many|TRBJ2-6|TRBV28|.
CASSWGTGANVLTF
TGTGCCAGCAGTTGGGGAACTGGGGCCAACGTCCTGACTTTC
>few|TRBJ1-4|TRBV5-1|.
CASSPDITGEKLFF
TGCGCCAGCAGCCCGGACATCACGGGGGAAAAACTGTTTTTT
>many|TRBJ2-7|TRBV5-1|.
CASSLTHPTYEQYF
TGCGCCAGCAGCTTAACGCATCCTACCTACGAGCAGTACTTC
>many|TRBJ2-3|TRBV6-5|TRBD2
CASSYSPSGGSTDTQYF
TGTGCCAGCAGTTACTCGCCTAGCGGGGGCTCCACAGATACGCAGTATTTT
>many|TRBJ2-1|TRBV2|TRBD1
CASSETGIGLNEQFF
TGTGCCAGCAGTGAGACAGGGATCGGTCTCAATGAGCAGTTCTTC
>many|TRBJ2-1|TRBV20-1|TRBD2
CSALTASGLYNEQFF
TGCAGTGCCCTTACGGCTAGCGGCCTTTACAATGAGCAGTTCTTC
>many|TRBJ2-1|TRBV14|.
CASSQRLAEYNEQFF
TGTGCCAGCAGCCAGCGGCTAGCAGAATACAATGAGCAGTTCTTC
>many|TRBJ2-2|TRBV28|.
CASSSPGTGELFF
TGTGCCAGCAGTTCACCAGGCACCGGGGAGCTGTTTTTT